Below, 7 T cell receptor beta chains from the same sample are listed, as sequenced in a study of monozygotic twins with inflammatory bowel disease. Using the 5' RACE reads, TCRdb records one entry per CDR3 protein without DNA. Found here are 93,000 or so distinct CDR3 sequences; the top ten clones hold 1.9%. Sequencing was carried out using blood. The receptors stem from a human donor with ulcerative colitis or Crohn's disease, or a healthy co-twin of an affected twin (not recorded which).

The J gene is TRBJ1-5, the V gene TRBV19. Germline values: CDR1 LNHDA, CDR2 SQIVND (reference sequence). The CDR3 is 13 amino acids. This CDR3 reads CASSTTVRQPQHF.

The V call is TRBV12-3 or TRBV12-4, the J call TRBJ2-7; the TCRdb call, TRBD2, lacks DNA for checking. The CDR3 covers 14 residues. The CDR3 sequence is CASTPSGSPYEQYF.

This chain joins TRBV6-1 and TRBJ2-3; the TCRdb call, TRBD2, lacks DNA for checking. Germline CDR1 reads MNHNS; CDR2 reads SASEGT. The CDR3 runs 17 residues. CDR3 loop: CASSELGLASYTDTQYF.

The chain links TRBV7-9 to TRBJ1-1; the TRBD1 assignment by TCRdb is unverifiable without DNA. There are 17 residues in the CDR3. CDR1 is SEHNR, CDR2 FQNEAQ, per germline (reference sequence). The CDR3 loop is CASSLKWQGDGEPEAFF.

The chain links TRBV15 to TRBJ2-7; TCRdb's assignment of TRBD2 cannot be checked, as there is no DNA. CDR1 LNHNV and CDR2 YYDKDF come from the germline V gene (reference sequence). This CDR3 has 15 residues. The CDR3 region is CATSREIGGGYEQYF.

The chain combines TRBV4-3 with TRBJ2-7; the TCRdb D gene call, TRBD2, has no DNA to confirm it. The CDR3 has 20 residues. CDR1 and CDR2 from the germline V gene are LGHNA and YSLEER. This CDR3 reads CASSQDRWVAGGASSYEQYF.

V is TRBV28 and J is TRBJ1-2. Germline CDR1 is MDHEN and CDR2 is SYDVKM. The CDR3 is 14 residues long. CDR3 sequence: CASSLGTSNYGYTF.